Sequencing of this T cell receptor (beta chain) was carried out in a study of blood T cell repertoires in COVID-19. Data came from immunoSEQ multiplex PCR; TCRdb stores just in-frame clones and leaves some out. The top ten hold approximately 2.4% of the sample, which has some 97,000 clones, just over 85% seen once. Trimming shortened V by 5 bases and J by 2 bases, and 13 bases separated the two germline ends. This CDR3 is built from 15 residues. CDR1 is MDHEN, CDR2 SYDVKM, per germline. Sequenced input: PBMCs or T cells enriched from blood (not recorded which). The sequence derives from a woman between 45 and 65 years old who had recovered from COVID-19. The V and J genes are TRBV28 and TRBJ1-5; unclear D gene. The CDR3 nucleotides are TGTGCCAGCAGTCTTTTCGCGGCCGGCAATCAGCCCCAGCATTTT. Protein: CASSLFAAGNQPQHF.